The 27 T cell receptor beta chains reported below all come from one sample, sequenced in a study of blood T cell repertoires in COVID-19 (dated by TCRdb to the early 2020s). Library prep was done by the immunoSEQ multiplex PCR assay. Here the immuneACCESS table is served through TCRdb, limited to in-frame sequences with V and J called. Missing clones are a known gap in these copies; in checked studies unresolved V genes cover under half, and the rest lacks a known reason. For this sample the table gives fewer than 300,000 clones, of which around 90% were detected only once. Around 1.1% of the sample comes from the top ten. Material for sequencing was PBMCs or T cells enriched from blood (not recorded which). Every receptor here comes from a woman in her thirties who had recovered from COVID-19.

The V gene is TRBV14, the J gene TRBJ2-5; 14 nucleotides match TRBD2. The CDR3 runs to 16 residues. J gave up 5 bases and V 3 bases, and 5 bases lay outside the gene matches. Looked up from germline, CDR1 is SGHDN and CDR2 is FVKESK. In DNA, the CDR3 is TGTGCCAGCAGCCAGGGACTAGCGGGAGTTCCCGAGACCCAGTACTTC. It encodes CASSQGLAGVPETQYF.

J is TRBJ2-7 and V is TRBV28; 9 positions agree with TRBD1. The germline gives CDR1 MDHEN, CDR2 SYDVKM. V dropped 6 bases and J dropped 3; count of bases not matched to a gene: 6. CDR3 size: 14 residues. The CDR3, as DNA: TGTGCCAGCAGCCCCAGGGGACAGGGCTACGAGCAGTACTTC. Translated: CASSPRGQGYEQYF.

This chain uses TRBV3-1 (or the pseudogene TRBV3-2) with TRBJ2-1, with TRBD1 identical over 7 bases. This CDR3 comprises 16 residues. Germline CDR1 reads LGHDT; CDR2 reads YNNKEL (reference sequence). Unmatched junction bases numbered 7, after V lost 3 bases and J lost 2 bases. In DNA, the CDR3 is TGTGCCAGCAGCCATACAGGGGCTAGAGCCTACAATGAGCAGTTCTTC. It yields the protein CASSHTGARAYNEQFF.

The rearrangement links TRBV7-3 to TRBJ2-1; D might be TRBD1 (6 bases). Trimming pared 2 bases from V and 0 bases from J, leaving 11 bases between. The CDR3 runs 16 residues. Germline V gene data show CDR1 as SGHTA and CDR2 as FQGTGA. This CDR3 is CASSLHGTSSYNEQFF. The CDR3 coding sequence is TGTGCCAGCAGCTTACACGGGACAAGCTCCTACAATGAGCAGTTCTTC.

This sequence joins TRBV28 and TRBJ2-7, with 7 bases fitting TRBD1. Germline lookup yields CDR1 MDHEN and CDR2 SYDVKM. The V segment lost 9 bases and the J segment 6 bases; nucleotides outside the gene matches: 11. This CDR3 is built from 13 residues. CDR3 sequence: CASRETGRSEQYF. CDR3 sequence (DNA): TGTGCCAGTAGGGAGACAGGGCGTAGCGAGCAGTACTTC.

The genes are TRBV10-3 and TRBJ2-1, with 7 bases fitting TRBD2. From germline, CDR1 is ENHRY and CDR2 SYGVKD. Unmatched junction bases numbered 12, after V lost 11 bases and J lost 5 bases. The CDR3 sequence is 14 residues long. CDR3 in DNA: TGTGCCGCAGCGGGGCGGGAGCGTCACAATGAGCAGTTCTTC. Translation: CAAAGRERHNEQFF.

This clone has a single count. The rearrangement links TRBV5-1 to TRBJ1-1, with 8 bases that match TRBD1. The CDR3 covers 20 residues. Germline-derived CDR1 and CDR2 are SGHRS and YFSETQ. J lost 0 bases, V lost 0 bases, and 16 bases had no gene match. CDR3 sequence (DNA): TGCGCCAGCAGCTTGGCCGGTCGACAGGGGTCTCGTGTCATGAACACTGAAGCTTTCTTT. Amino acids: CASSLAGRQGSRVMNTEAFF.

The CDR3 sequence: CSVGRAYEQYF. CDR3 nucleotide sequence: TGCAGCGTTGGACGGGCCTACGAGCAGTACTTC. The chain links TRBV29-1 to TRBJ2-7; D call uncertain. The CDR3 consists of 11 residues. From germline, CDR1 is SQVTM and CDR2 ANQGSEA. The V and J ends lost 4 bases and 2 bases respectively, with 6 bases between them.

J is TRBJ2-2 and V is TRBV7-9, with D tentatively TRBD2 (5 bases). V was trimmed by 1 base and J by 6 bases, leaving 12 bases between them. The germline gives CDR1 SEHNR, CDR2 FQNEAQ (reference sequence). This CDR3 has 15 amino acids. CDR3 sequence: CASSLGFGDPGELFF. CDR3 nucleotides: TGTGCCAGCAGCTTAGGGTTCGGGGATCCCGGGGAGCTGTTTTTT.

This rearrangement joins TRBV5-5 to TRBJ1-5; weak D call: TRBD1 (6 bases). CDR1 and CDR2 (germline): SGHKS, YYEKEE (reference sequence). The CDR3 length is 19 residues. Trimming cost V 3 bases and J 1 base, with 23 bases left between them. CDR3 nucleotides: TGTGCCAGCAGCTCCGATCCGGGGCAGGGGATAGGCAGCAATCAGCCCCAGCATTTT. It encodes CASSSDPGQGIGSNQPQHF.

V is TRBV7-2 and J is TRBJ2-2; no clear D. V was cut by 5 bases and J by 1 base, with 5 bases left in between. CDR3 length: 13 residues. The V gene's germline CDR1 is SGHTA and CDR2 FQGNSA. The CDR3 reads CASSPGNTGELFF. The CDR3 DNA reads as TGTGCCAGCAGCCCAGGGAACACCGGGGAGCTGTTTTTT.

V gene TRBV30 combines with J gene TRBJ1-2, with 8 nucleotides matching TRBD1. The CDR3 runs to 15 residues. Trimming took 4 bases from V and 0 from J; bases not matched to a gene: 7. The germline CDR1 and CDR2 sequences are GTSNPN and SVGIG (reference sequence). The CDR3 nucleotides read TGTGCCTGGAAGGTGACAGGGGCTTCTAACTATGGCTACACCTTC. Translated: CAWKVTGASNYGYTF.

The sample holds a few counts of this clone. The CDR3 region is CASNIDQGASYEQYF. CDR3 nucleotide sequence: TGCGCCAGCAATATTGACCAGGGGGCATCCTACGAGCAGTACTTC. The chain has TRBV10-2 and TRBJ2-7, with 8 nucleotides matching TRBD1. The CDR3 consists of 15 residues. Looked up from germline, CDR1 is WSHSY and CDR2 is SAAADI. With V trimmed by 7 bases and J by 1 base, 9 bases remained unmatched.

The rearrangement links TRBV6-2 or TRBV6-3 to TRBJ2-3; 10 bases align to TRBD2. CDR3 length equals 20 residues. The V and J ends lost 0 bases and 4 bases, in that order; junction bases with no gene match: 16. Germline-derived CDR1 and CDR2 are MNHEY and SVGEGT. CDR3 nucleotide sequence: TGTGCCAGCAGTTACTCCCCGACAGATACTAGCGGGAACCCCGCAGATACGCAGTATTTT. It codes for CASSYSPTDTSGNPADTQYF.

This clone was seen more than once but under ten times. This CDR3 is CASSRVSGSYNEQFF. Here the CDR3 DNA reads TGTGCCAGCAGCCGCGTCAGCGGCTCCTACAATGAGCAGTTCTTC. The V gene is TRBV6-4, the J gene TRBJ2-1, with TRBD2 as a possible D gene (5 bases). The CDR3 is 15 residues long. Trimming cost V 6 bases and J 0 bases, with 12 bases left between them. Germline CDR1 is MRHNA and CDR2 is SNTAGT.

The CDR3 coding sequence is TGTGCCAGCTCACCATTAGGTGCGGAGAACACTGAAGCTTTCTTT. Its protein is CASSPLGAENTEAFF. The chain joins TRBV18 to TRBJ1-1; D unresolved. V was clipped by 2 bases and J by 1 base, with 11 bases between them. The germline V gene has CDR1 KGHSH and CDR2 LQKENI. The CDR3 loop spans 15 amino acids.

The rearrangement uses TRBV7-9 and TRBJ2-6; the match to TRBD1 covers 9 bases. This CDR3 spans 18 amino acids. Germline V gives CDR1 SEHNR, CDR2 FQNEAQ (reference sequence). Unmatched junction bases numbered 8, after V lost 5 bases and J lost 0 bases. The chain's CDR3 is CASSQAGTGPSGANVLTF. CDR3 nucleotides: TGTGCCAGCAGCCAAGCTGGGACAGGGCCCTCTGGGGCCAACGTCCTGACTTTC.

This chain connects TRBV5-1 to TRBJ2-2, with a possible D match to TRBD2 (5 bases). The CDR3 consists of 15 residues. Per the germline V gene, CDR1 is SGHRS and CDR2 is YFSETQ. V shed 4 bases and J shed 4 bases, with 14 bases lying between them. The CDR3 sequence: CASSRDAGGTGELFF. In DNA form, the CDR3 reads TGCGCCAGCAGCCGGGATGCCGGCGGCACCGGGGAGCTGTTTTTT. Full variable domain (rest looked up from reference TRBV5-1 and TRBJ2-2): KAGVTQTPRYLIKTRGQQVTLSCSPISGHRSVSWYQQTPGQGLQFLFEYFSETQRNKGNFPGRFSGRQFSNSRSEMNVSTLELGDSALYLCASSRDAGGTGELFFGEGSRLTVL.

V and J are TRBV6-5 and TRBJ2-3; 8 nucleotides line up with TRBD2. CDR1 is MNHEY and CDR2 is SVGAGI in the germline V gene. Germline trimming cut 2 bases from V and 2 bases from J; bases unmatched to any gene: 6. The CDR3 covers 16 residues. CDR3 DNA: TGTGCCAGCAGTTACCAGCGGGAGAGACCCACAGATACGCAGTATTTT. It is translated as CASSYQRERPTDTQYF.

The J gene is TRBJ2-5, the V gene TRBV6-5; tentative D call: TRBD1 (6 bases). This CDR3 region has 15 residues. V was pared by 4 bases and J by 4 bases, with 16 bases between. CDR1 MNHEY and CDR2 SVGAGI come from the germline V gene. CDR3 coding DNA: TGTGCCAGCAGTTCCCCTACAGGGCGGTCAGAGACCCAGTACTTC. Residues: CASSSPTGRSETQYF.

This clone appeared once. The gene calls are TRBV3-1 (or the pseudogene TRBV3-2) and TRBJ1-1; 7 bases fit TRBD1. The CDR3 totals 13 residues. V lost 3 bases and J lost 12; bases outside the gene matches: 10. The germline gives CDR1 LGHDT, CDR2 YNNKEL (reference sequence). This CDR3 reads CASSHLSDRPPFF. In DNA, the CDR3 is TGTGCCAGCAGCCACCTTTCGGACAGGCCGCCTTTCTTT.

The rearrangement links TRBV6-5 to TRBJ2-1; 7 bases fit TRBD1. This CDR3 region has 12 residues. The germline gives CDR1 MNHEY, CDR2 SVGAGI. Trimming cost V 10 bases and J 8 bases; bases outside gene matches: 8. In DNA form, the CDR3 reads TGTGCCATCCAGGACAGGCCGGATGAGCAGTTCTTC. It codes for CAIQDRPDEQFF.

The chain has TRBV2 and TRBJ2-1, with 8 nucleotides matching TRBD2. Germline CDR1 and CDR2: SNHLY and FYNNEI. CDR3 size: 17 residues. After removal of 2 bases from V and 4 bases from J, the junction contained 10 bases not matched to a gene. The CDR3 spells CASSERRTSGPYNEQFF. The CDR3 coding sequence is TGTGCCAGCAGTGAACGGAGAACTAGCGGCCCGTACAATGAGCAGTTCTTC.

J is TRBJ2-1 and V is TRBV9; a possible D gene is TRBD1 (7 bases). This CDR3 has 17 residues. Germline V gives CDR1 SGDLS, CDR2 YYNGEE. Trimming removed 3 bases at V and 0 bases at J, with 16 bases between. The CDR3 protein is CASSGGDSWSSYNEQFF. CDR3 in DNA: TGTGCCAGCAGCGGGGGGGACAGTTGGAGCTCCTACAATGAGCAGTTCTTC. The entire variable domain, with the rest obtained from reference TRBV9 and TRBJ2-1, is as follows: DSGVTQTPKHLITATGQRVTLRCSPRSGDLSVYWYQQSLDQGLQFLIQYYNGEERAKGNILERFSAQQFPDLHSELNLSSLELGDSALYFCASSGGDSWSSYNEQFFGPGTRLTVL.

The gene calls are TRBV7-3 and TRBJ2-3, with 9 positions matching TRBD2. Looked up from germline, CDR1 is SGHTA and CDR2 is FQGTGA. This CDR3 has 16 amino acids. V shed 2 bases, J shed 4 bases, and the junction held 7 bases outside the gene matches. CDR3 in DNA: TGTGCCAGCAGCTTACGAATAGCGGGAGTACCAGATACGCAGTATTTT. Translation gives CASSLRIAGVPDTQYF.

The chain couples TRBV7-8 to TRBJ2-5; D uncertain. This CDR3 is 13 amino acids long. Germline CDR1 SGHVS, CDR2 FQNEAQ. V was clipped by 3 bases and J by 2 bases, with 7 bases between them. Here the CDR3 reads CASSLGSQETQYF. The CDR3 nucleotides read TGTGCCAGCAGCTTGGGCAGTCAAGAGACCCAGTACTTC.

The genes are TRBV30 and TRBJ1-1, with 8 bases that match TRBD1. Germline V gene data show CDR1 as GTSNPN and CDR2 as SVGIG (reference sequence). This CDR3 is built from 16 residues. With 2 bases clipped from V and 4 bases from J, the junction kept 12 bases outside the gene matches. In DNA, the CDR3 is TGTGCCTGGAGTATTGGGGCAGGGGGCTGGAGCACTGAAGCTTTCTTT. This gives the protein CAWSIGAGGWSTEAFF.